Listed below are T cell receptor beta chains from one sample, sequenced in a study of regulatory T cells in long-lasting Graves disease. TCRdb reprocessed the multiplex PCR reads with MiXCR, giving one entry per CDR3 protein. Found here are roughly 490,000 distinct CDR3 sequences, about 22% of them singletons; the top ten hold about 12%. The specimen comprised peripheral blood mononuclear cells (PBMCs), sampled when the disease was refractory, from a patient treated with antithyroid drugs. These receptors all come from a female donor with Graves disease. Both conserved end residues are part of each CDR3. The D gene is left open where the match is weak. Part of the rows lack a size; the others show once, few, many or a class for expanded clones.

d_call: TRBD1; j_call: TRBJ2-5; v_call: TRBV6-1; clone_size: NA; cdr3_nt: TGTGCCAGCAATTTTCAGGGGGCACGGGAGACCCAGTACTTC; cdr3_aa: CASNFQGARETQYF
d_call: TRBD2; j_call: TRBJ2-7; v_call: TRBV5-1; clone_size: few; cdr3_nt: TGCGCCAGCAGCTTGGCCCGTAGCGGGAGTTACGAGCAGTACTTC; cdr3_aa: CASSLARSGSYEQYF
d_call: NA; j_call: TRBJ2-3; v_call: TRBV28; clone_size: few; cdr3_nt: TGTGCCAGCAGCCAGGTTGGGTCGGGGCCGTCAGATACGCAGTATTTT; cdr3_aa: CASSQVGSGPSDTQYF
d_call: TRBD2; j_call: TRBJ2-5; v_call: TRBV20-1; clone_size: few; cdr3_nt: TGCAGTGCTCCCTCGGTGCGCCCTAGCGGACACCAAGAGACCCAGTACTTC; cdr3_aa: CSAPSVRPSGHQETQYF
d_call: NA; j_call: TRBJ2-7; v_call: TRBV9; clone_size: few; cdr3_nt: TGTGCCAGCAGCGTAAATGTTAACTCCTACGAGCAGTACTTC; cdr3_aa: CASSVNVNSYEQYF
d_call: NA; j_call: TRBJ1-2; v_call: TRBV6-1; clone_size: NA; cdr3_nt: TGTGCCAGCAGTGACCTAGGGTATGGCTACACCTTC; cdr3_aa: CASSDLGYGYTF
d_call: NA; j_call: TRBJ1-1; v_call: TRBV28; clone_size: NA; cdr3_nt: TGTGCCAGCAGTTGGGACCCACAGCAGAACACTGAAGCTTTCTTT; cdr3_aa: CASSWDPQQNTEAFF
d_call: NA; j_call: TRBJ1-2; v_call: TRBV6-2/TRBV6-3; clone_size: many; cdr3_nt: TGTGCCAGCTCTCAGTGGGGCATAGGCTATGGCTACACCTTC; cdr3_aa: CASSQWGIGYGYTF
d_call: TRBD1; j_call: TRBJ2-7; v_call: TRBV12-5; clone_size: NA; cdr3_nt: TGTGCTAGTGCCTGGGGGACAGGGAGGTACGAGCAGTACTTC; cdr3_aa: CASAWGTGRYEQYF
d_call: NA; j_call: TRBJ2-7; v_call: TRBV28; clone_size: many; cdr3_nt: TGTGCCAGCAGTTTACCCGCCGCGCACGGGGAGCAGTACTTC; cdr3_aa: CASSLPAAHGEQYF
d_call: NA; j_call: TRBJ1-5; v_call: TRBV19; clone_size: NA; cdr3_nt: TGTGCCAGTAGTGTCTCAGCTGGTGATCAGCCCCAGCATTTT; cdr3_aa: CASSVSAGDQPQHF
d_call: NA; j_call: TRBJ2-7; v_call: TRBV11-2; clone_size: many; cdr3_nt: TGTGCCAGCAGCTCCATCAGACAGGACGGGCACGAGCAGTACTTC; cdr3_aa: CASSSIRQDGHEQYF
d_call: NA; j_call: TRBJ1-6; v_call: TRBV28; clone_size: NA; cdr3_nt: TGTGCCAGCAGAAACGGGCCCGTTAGTTCACCCCTCCACTTT; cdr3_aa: CASRNGPVSSPLHF
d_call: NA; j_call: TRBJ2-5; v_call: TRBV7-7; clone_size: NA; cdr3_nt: TGTGCTAGCAGCTCTAAGGCAGGCCAAGAGACCCAGTACTTC; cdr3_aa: CASSSKAGQETQYF
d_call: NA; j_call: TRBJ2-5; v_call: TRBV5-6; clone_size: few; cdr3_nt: TGTGCCAGCAGCCGAGGGGGACTTCCCACCGGGGCCCAGTACTTC; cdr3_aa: CASSRGGLPTGAQYF
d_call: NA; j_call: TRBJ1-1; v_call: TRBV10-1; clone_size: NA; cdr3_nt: TGCGCCAGCAGCGCAGGGAGCCCGAAAGCTATTGAAGCTTTCTTT; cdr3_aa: CASSAGSPKAIEAFF
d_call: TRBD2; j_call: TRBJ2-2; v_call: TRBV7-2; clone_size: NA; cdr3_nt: TGTGCCAGCATAAGCGGGGGAGGGGACACCGGGGAGCTGTTTTTT; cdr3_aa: CASISGGGDTGELFF
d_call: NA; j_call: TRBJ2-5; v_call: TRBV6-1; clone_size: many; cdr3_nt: TGTGCCAGCAGAACAGGGCAGGGTGGAAAGACCCAGTACTTC; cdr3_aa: CASRTGQGGKTQYF
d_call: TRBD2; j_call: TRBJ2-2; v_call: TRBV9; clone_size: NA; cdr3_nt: TGTGCCAGCAGCGTAATCGGGGGGGCGGACGGGGAGCTGTTTTTT; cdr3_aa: CASSVIGGADGELFF
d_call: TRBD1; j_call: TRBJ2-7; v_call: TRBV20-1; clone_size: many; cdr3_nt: TGCAGCACCACGAGGCAGGGGGTAGGCGAGCAGTACTTC; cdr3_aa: CSTTRQGVGEQYF
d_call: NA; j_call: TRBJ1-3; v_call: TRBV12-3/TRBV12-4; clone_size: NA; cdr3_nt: TGTGCCAGCAACCTAAGGGGTACGGGTCGTGGAAACACCATATATTTT; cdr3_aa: CASNLRGTGRGNTIYF
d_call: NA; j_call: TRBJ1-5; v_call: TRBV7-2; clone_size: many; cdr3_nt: TGTGCCAGCAGCCCCTTTGGGGGCAATCAGCCCCAGCATTTT; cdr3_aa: CASSPFGGNQPQHF
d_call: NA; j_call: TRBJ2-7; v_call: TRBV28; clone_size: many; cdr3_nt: TGTGCCAGCAGTTTAATAGGACAGCGGGACTACGAGCAGTACTTC; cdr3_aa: CASSLIGQRDYEQYF
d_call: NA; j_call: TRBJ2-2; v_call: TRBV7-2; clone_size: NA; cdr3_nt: TGTGCCAGCAGCTTAGTAGGAAGAGGGAAAAAGAACACCGGGGAGCTGTTTTTT; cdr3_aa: CASSLVGRGKKNTGELFF
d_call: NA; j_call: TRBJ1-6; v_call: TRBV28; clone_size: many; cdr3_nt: TGTGCCAGCAGCACACAGAATTCACCCCTCCACTTT; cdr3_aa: CASSTQNSPLHF
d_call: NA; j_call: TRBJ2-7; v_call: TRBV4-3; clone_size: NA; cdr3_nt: TGCGCCAGCAGCCAACAACTAGCTGCCTACGAGCAGTACTTC; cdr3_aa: CASSQQLAAYEQYF
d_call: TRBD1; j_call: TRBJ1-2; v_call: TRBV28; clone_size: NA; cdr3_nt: TGTGCCAGCAGCGCAAACAGGGGGCAGGGTGGCTACACCTTC; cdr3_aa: CASSANRGQGGYTF
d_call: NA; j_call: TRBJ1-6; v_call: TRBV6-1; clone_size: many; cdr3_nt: TGTGCCAGCAGTCGAACAGTTGGAAATTCACCCCTCCACTTT; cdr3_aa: CASSRTVGNSPLHF
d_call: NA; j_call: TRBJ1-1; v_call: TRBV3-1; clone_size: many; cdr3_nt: TGTGCCAGCAGCCAGGTCCCGAACACTGAAGCTTTCTTT; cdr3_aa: CASSQVPNTEAFF
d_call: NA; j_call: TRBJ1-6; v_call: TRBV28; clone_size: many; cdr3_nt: TGTGCCAGCAGTTTCGACAGCTCCTATAATTCACCCCTCCACTTT; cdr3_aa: CASSFDSSYNSPLHF
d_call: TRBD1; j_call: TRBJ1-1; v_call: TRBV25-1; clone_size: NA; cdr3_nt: TGTGCCAGCACCGAGGGGGGACAGGGGCGTGAGGAAGCTTTCTTT; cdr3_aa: CASTEGGQGREEAFF
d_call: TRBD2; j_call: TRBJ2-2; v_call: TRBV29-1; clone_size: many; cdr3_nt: TGCAGCGCAAGGACTAGCGCTATCACCGGGGAGCTGTTTTTT; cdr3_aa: CSARTSAITGELFF
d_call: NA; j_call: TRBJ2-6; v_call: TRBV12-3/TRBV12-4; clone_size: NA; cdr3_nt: TGTGCCAGCAGTCCCCCCGGGAAGGGAATGTGGGGGGCCAACGTCCTGACTTTC; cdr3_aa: CASSPPGKGMWGANVLTF
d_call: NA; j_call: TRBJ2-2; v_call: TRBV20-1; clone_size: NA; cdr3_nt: TGCAGTGCTAGAGAGGGGTTAGATAGGGCCGGGGAGCTGTTTTTT; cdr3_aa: CSAREGLDRAGELFF
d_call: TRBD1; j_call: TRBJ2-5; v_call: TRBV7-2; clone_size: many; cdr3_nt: TGTGCCAGCAGCTTAGTGGGGACAGTACAAGAGACCCAGTACTTC; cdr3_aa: CASSLVGTVQETQYF
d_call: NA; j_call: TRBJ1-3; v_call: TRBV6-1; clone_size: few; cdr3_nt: TGTGCCAGCAGTGGGATCACCTCTGGAAACACCATATATTTT; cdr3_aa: CASSGITSGNTIYF
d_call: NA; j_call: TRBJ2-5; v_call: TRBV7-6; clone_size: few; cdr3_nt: TGTGCCAGCAGCTTAGGAGCAGGGGTTGGGGAGACCCAGTACTTC; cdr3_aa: CASSLGAGVGETQYF
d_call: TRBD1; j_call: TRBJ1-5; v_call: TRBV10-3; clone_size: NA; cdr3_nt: TGTGCCATCAGTGGGACAGGGTCCGGCAATCAGCCCCAGCATTTT; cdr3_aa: CAISGTGSGNQPQHF
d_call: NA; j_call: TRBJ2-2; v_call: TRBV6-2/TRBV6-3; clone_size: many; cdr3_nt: TGTGCCAGCAGTTTTACAGGGCTAACCGGGGAGCTGTTTTTT; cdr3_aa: CASSFTGLTGELFF
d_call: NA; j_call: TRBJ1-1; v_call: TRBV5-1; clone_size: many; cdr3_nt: TGCGCCAGCAGGTCGCAAGTGATGAACACTGAAGCTTTCTTT; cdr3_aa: CASRSQVMNTEAFF
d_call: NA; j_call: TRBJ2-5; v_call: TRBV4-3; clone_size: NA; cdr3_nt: TGCGCCAGCAGCCAAGGATGGGCACAGCAAGAGACCCAGTACTTC; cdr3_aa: CASSQGWAQQETQYF
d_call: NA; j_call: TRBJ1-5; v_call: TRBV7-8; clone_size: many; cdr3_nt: TGTGCCAGCAGCTACGGACGGCTGCCTTATAGCAATCAGCCCCAGCATTTT; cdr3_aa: CASSYGRLPYSNQPQHF
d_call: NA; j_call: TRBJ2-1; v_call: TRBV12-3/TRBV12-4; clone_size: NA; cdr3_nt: TGTGCCAGCAGAAACAGGGAGGCCAATGAGCAGTTCTTC; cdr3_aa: CASRNREANEQFF
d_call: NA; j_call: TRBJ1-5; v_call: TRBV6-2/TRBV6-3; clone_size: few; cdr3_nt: TGTGCCAGCAGTTACTTAGGGGTTGGTCAGCCCCAGCATTTT; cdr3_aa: CASSYLGVGQPQHF
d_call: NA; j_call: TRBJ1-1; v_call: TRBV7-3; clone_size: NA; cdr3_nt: TGTGCCAGCAGCTTAAGCGCCAGGGAGAACACTGAAGCTTTCTTT; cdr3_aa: CASSLSARENTEAFF
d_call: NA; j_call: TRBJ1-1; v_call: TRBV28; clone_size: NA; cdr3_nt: TGTGCCAGCAGTGCCCTACCGGGACATTTGAACACTGAAGCTTTCTTT; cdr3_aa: CASSALPGHLNTEAFF
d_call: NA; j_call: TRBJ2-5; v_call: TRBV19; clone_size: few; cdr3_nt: TGTGCCAGTAGTATAGATCTGCAGGGGCGAGAGACCCAGTACTTC; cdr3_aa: CASSIDLQGRETQYF
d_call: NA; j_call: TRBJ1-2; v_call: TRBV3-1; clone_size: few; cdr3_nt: TGTGCCAGCAGCCACAGGGACGTCAATGGCTACACCTTC; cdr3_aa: CASSHRDVNGYTF
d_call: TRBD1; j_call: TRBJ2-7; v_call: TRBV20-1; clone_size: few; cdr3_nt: TGCAGTGCCGACAGGGAGTACGAGCAGTACTTC; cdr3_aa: CSADREYEQYF
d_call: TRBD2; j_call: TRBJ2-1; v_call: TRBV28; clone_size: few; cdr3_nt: TGTGCCAGCAGTCCCTCGGGGGGAAGCTCCTACAATGAGCAGTTCTTC; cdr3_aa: CASSPSGGSSYNEQFF
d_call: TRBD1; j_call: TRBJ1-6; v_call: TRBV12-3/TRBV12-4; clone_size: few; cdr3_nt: TGTGCCAGCAGTTTACAGGGGGCGGGAAGTGGTTCACCCCTCCACTTT; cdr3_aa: CASSLQGAGSGSPLHF
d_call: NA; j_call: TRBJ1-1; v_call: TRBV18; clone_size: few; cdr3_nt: TGTGCCAGCTCGCCTCTAGGTCCGGGGGCGGACACTGAAGCTTTCTTT; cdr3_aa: CASSPLGPGADTEAFF
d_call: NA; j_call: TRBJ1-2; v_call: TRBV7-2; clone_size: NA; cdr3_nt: TGCGCCAGCAGCCAAGAACGAACTAACTATGGCTACACCTTC; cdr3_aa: CASSQERTNYGYTF
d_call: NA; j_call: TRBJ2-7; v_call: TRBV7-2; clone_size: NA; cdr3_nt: TGTGCCAGCAGCTTAGGTTCCCTCGAGCAGTACTTC; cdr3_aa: CASSLGSLEQYF